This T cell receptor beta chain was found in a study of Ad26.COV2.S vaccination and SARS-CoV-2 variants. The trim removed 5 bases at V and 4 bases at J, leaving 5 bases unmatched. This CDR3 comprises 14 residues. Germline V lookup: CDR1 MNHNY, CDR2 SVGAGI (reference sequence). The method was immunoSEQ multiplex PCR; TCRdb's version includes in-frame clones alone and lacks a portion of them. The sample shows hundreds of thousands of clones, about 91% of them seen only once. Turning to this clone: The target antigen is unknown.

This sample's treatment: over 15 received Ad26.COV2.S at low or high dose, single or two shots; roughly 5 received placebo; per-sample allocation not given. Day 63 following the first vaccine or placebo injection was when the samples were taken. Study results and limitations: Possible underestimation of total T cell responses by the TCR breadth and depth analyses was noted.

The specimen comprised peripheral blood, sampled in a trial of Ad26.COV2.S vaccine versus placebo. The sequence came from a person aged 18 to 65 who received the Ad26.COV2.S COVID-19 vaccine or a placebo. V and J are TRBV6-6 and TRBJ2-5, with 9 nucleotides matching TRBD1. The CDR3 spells CASSKPTGGETQYF. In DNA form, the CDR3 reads TGTGCCAGCAGTAAACCGACAGGGGGAGAGACCCAGTACTTC.